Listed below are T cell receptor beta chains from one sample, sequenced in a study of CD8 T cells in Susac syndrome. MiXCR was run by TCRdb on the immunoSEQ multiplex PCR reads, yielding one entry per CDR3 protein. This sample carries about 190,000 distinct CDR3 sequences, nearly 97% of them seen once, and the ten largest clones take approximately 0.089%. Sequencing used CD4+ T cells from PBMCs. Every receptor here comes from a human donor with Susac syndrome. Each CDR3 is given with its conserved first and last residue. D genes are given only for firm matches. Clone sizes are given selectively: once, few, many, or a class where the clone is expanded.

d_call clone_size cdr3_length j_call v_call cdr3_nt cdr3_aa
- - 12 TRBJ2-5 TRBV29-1 TGCAGCGGTGGCAGGGAAGGAGAGACCCAGTACTTC CSGGREGETQYF
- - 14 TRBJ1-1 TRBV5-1 TGCGCCAGCAGCTTGCCAAAAGGGGGGACTGAAGCTTTCTTT CASSLPKGGTEAFF
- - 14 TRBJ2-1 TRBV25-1 TGTGCCAGCAGGTCCGGCGGGGTCTACAATGAGCAGTTCTTC CASRSGGVYNEQFF
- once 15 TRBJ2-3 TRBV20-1 TGCAGTGCTAGAAAGATGCGGATTAGCACAGATACGCAGTATTTT CSARKMRISTDTQYF
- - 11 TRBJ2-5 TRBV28 TGTGCCAGCAGTTTAGGGGGACTCTCCTACTTC CASSLGGLSYF
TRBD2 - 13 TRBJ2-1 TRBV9 TGTGCCAGCAGGCGGGGGACCTACAATGAGCAGTTCTTC CASRRGTYNEQFF
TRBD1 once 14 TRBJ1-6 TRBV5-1 TGCGCCAGCAGCCCGGGGACAGGGCGATCACCCCTCCACTTT CASSPGTGRSPLHF
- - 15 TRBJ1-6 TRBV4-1 TGCGCCAGCAGCCAAGATCTCCCCAAAAATTCACCCCTCCACTTT CASSQDLPKNSPLHF
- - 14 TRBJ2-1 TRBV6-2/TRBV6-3 TGTGCCAGCAGTTACCCCTCCCCAAGGGGTGAGCAGTTCTTC CASSYPSPRGEQFF
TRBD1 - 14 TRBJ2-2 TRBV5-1 TGCGCCAGCAGCGTGACAGGGGACACCGGGGAGCTGTTTTTT CASSVTGDTGELFF
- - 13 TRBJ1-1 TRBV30 TGTGCCTGGAGTTCTTCAGGTCACACTGAAGCTTTCTTT CAWSSSGHTEAFF
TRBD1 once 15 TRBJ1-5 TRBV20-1 TGCAGTGCTAGGGGTGGGACAGGGGGCCGGGGGCCCCAGCATTTT CSARGGTGGRGPQHF
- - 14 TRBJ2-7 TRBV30 TGTGCCTGGAGTGTACCCGGGGGCTTGAGTGAGCAGTACTTC CAWSVPGGLSEQYF
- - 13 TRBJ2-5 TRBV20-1 TGCAGTGCTGGGATTTCAGGCGCAGAGACCCAGTACTTC CSAGISGAETQYF
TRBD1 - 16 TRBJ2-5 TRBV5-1 TGCGCCAGCAGCCCCCCGTGGGAAACAGGGGAAGAGACCCAGTACTTC CASSPPWETGEETQYF
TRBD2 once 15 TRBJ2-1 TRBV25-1 TGTGCCAGCGCGTTACTAGCGGGGGTTGACAATGAGCAGTTCTTC CASALLAGVDNEQFF
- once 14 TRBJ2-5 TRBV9 TGTGCCAGCAGCGTAGGTGCAGCGCAAGAGACCCAGTACTTC CASSVGAAQETQYF
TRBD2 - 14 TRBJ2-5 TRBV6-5 TGTGCCAGCAGTTACGCCACTAGCGTGGAGACCCAGTACTTC CASSYATSVETQYF
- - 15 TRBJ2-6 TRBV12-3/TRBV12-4 TGTGCCAGCAGCCTAACAGGGCCCGGGGCCAACGTCCTGACTTTC CASSLTGPGANVLTF
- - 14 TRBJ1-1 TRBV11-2 TGTGCCAGCAGCTTAAACACAGGGAGCACTGAAGCTTTCTTT CASSLNTGSTEAFF
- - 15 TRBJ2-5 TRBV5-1 TGCGCCAGCAGCTTGCAAACAGGTGCGGAGGAGACCCAGTACTTC CASSLQTGAEETQYF
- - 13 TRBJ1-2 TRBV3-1 TGTGCCAGCAGCCAAGAACCGGGGTCTGGCTACACCTTC CASSQEPGSGYTF
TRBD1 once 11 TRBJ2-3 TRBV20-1 TGCAGTGCTCCCGGGACAGAAACGCAGTATTTT CSAPGTETQYF
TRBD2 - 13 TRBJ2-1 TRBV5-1 TGCGCCAGCAGCTTGATTGGCGGGGGGGAGCAGTTCTTC CASSLIGGGEQFF
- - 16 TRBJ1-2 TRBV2 TGTGCCAGCAGTGAAAGTGCTCAGGGCGCGCTCTATGGCTACACCTTC CASSESAQGALYGYTF
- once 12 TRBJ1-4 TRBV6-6 TGTGCCAGCAGTTCCGTTGATGAAAAACTGTTTTTT CASSSVDEKLFF
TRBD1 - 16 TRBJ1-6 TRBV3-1 TGTGCCAGCAGCCATACAGGGGGCGCAGTGGGTTCACCCCTCCACTTT CASSHTGGAVGSPLHF
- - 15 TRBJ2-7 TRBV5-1 TGCGCCAGCAGCTTGGGTCAGGGGTTTACCTACGAGCAGTACTTC CASSLGQGFTYEQYF
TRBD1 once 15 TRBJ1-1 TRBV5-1 TGCGCCAGCAGCTTGGCCCAGGGGGTGAACACTGAAGCTTTCTTT CASSLAQGVNTEAFF
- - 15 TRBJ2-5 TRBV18 TGTGCCAGCTCACCACGGACAGCCCTTCAAGAGACCCAGTACTTC CASSPRTALQETQYF
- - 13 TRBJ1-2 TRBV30 TGTGCCTGGAGGTCAGGGAGCGCCTATGGCTACACCTTC CAWRSGSAYGYTF
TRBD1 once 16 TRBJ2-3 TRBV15 TGTGCCACCAGCTCTAGATCAGGGGGCTGGTCAGATACGCAGTATTTT CATSSRSGGWSDTQYF
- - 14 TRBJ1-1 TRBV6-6 TGTGCCAGCTCCAGGACAGAACTGAACACTGAAGCTTTCTTT CASSRTELNTEAFF